A single TCR beta chain is shown here with its context. Its antigen is currently unknown. These data are taken from a study of CD8 T cells in ankylosing spondylitis. Study-wide points: Relatively scarce in peripheral blood, disease-linked clones were CD8+. In synovial fluid and blood from reactive arthritis, some motif variants were previously reported.

The CDR3 is 13 amino acids. Trimming stripped 4 bases from V and 4 bases from J, with 13 bases between. Germline V lookup: CDR1 SQVTM, CDR2 ANQGSEA. TCR beta libraries were made by quantitative 5'-RACE with molecular barcodes. TCRdb reprocessed the 5' RACE reads via MiXCR and lists one record per CDR3 protein. The sample yields 17,000 or so distinct CDR3 sequences, around 8% seen once. The sequenced sample consisted of blood. The chain carries TRBV29-1 and TRBJ2-5; tentative D call: TRBD1 (5 bases). The receptor's source is a male donor with ankylosing spondylitis or in good health (not recorded which). CDR3 amino acids: CSVVGAVRETQYF. CDR3 bases: TGCAGCGTTGTTGGGGCAGTGCGAGAGACCCAGTACTTC.